This T cell receptor beta chain was profiled in a study of blood T cells in healthy people across ages. CDR3 length: 13 amino acids. Trimming cost V 4 bases and J 6 bases, with 10 bases left between them. Looked up from germline, CDR1 is LGHDT and CDR2 is YNNKEL (reference sequence). The study's findings and limits: Comparison with aged donors showed that long-lived donors had more naive CD4+ cells and higher diversity.

This clonotype was detected only a few times. The target antigen is unknown. PCR was performed a second time for about 7 to 12 cycles using a sample-barcoded 5' primer and a J-beta primer mix. At least 2.5 million CDR3-containing paired-end reads were obtained per sample. TCRdb independently ran MiXCR on the 5' RACE reads; one entry per CDR3 protein. The profile shows 700,000 to 950,000 distinct CDR3 sequences, roughly 47% of them singletons. The sequenced sample consisted of blood. This clonotype was obtained from a woman between 55 and 75 years old in good health. The chain links TRBV3-1 to TRBJ2-1; D not resolved. The CDR3 region has the DNA TGTGCCAGCAGCCCAAGCCTATTCAATGAGCAGTTCTTC. Translated, it gives CASSPSLFNEQFF.